This paragraph reports one T cell receptor beta chain. Clones were sequenced by immunoSEQ multiplex PCR, and TCRdb holds only the in-frame ones, with some missing. The sample includes 250,000 to 300,000 clones, around 86% of them seen just once. The record originates from a study of blood T cell repertoires in COVID-19. CDR3 length equals 14 residues. Germline V gene lookup returns CDR1 MGHDK and CDR2 SYGVNS. Losses at the gene ends were 7 bases for V and 4 bases for J; bases not matched to a gene: 4. Participant reports of clinical history set cohort assignment. Recovered status in Cohort 3 required two negative PCRs, clearance, or symptom resolution.

The rearrangement uses TRBV25-1 and TRBJ1-2; 12 bases line up with TRBD1. The sample consisted of PBMCs or T cells enriched from blood (not recorded which). This TCR was recovered from a woman between 40 and 50 years old who had recovered from COVID-19. The CDR3: CASKGTGGVYGYTF. CDR3 DNA sequence: TGTGCCAGCAAAGGGACAGGGGGCGTCTATGGCTACACCTTC.